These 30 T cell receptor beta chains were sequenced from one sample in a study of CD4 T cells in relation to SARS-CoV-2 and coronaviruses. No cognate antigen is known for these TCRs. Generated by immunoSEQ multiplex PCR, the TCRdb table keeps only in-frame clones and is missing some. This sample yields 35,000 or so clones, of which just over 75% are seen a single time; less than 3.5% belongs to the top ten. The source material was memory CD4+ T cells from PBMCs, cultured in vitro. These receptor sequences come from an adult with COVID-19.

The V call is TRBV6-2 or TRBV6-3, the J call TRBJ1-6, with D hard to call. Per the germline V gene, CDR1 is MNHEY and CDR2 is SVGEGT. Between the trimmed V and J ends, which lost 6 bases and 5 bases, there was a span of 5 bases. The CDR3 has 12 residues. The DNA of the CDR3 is TGTGCCAGCAGCCGGAATAATTCACCCCTCCACTTT. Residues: CASSRNNSPLHF.

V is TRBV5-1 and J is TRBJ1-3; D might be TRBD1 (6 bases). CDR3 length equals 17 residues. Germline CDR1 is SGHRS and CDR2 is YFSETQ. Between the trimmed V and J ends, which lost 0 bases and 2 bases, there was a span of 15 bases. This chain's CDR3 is CASSLGRPGAAGNTIYF. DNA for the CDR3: TGCGCCAGCAGCTTGGGTAGGCCGGGGGCAGCTGGAAACACCATATATTTT.

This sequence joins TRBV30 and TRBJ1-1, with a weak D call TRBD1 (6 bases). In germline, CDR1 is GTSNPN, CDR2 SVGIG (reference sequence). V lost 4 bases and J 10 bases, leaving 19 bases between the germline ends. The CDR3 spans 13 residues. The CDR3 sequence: CAWNRGVRLGAFF. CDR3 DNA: TGTGCCTGGAATAGGGGGGTAAGGCTGGGAGCTTTCTTT.

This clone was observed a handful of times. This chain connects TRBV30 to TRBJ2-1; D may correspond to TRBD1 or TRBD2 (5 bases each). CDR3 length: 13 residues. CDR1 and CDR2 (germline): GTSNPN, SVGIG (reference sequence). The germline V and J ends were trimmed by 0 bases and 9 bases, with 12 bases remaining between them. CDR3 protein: CAWSVLRGSEQFF. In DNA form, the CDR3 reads TGTGCCTGGAGTGTTCTGAGGGGCTCTGAGCAGTTCTTC.

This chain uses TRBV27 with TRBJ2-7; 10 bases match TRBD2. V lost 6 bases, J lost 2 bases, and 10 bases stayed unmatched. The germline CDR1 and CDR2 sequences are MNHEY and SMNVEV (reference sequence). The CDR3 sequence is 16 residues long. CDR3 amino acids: CASSSLAGGLPYEQYF. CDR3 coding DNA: TGTGCCAGCAGCTCTTTAGCGGGAGGACTTCCCTACGAGCAGTACTTC.

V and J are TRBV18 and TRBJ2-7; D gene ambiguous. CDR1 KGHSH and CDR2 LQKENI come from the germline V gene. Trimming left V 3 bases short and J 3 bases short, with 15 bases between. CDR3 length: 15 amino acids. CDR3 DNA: TGTGCCAGCTCACCCCTCCGGGCAGCTAACTACGAGCAGTACTTC. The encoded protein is CASSPLRAANYEQYF. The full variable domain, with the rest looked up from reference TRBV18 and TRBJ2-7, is NAGVMQNPRHLVRRRGQEARLRCSPMKGHSHVYWYRQLPEEGLKFMVYLQKENIIDESGMPKERFSAEFPKEGPSILRIQQVVRGDSAAYFCASSPLRAANYEQYFGPGTRLTVT.

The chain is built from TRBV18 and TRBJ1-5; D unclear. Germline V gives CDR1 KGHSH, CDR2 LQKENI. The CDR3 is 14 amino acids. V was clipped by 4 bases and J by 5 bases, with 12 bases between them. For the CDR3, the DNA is TGTGCCAGCTCACTAACGGGGTCTTATCAGCCCCAGCATTTT. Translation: CASSLTGSYQPQHF.

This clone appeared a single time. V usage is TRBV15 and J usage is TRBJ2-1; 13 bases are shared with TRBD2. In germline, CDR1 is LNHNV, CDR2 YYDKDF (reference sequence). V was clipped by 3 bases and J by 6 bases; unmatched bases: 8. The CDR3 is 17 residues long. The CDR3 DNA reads TGTGCCACCAGCAGGACGACTAGCGGGAGGATTGGCAATGAGCAGTTCTTC. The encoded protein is CATSRTTSGRIGNEQFF.

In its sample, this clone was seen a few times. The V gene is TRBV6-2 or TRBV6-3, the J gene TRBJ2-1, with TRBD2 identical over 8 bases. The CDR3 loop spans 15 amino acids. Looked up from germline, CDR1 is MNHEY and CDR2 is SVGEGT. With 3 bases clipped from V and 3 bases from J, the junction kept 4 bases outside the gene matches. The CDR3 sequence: CASSYLAGLYNEQFF. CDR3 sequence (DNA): TGTGCCAGCAGTTATCTAGCGGGCCTCTACAATGAGCAGTTCTTC.

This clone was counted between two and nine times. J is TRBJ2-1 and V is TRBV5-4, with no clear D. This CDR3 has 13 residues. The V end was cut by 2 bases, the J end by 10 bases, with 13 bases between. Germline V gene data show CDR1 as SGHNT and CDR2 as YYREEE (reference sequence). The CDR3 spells CASSFSPDGEQFF. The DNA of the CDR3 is TGTGCCAGCAGCTTTTCGCCCGACGGAGAGCAGTTCTTC.

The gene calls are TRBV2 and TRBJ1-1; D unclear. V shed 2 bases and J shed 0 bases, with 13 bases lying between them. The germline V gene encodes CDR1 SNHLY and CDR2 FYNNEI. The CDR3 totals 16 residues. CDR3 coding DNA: TGTGCCAGCAGTGAAAACCCCGGACCTTTGAACACTGAAGCTTTCTTT. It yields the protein CASSENPGPLNTEAFF.

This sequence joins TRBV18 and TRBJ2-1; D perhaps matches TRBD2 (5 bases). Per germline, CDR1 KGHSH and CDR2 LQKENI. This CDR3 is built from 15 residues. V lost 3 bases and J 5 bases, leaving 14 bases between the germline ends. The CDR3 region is CASSPSTVAHNEQFF. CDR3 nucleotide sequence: TGTGCCAGCTCACCCTCAACAGTAGCGCACAATGAGCAGTTCTTC.

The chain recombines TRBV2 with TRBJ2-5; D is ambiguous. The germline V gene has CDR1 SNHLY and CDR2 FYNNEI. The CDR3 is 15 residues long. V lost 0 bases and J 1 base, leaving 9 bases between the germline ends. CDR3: CASSEALLAQETQYF. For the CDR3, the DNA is TGTGCCAGCAGTGAAGCGCTTTTAGCCCAAGAGACCCAGTACTTC.

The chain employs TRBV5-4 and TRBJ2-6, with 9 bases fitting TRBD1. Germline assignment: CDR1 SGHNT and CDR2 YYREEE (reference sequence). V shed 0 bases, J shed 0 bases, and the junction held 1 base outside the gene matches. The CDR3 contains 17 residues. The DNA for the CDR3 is TGTGCCAGCAGCTTGGGACAGGGGGACTCTGGGGCCAACGTCCTGACTTTC. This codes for CASSLGQGDSGANVLTF.

The DNA of the CDR3 is TGTGCCAGCAGCCAAGGCTACGAGCAGTACTTC. This sequence encodes CASSQGYEQYF. The chain employs TRBV3-1 (or the pseudogene TRBV3-2) and TRBJ2-7; D is unclear. CDR1 and CDR2 from the germline V gene are LGHDT and YNNKEL (reference sequence). The CDR3 extends over 11 amino acids. With 1 base removed from V and 3 bases from J, the gap between germline ends came to 1 base.

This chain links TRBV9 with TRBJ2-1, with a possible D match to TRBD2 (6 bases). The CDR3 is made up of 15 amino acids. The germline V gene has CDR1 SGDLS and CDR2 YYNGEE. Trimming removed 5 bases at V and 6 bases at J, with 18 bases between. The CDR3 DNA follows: TGTGCCAGCAGTTTAACCGGGAGAGGGTCCAATGAGCAGTTCTTC. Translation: CASSLTGRGSNEQFF.

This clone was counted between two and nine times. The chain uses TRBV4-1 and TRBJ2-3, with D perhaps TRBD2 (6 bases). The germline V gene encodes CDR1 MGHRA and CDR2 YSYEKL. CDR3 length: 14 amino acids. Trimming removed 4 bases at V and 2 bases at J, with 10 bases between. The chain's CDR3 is CASSRGIHTDTQYF. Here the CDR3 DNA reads TGCGCCAGCAGCCGCGGGATCCACACAGATACGCAGTATTTT.

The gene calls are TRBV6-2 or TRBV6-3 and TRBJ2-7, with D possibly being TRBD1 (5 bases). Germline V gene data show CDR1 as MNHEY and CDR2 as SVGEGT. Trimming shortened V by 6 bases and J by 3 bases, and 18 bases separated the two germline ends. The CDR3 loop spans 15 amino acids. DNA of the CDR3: TGTGCCAGCAGCCCGACGAGTCAGGGTGACTACGAGCAGTACTTC. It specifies CASSPTSQGDYEQYF.

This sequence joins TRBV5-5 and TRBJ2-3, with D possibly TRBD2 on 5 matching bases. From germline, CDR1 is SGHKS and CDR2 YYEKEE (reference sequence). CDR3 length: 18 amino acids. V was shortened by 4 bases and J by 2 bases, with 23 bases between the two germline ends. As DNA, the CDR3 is TGTGCCAGCAGCCGGTGGGGAGCTGGGTCGGGCTTCACAGATACGCAGTATTTT. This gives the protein CASSRWGAGSGFTDTQYF.

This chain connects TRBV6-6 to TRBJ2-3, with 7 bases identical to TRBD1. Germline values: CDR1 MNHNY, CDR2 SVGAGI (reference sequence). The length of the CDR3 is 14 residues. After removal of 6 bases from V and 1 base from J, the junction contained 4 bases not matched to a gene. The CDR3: CASSLGQGTDTQYF. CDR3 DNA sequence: TGTGCCAGCAGCCTCGGACAGGGCACAGATACGCAGTATTTT.

The CDR3 region has the DNA TGTGCCAGCAGTCCCCCCCTCACAGATACGCAGTATTTT. It codes for CASSPPLTDTQYF. J is TRBJ2-3 and V is TRBV12-3 or TRBV12-4; the D is unclear. The CDR3 has 13 residues. V was shortened by 5 bases and J by 2 bases, with 8 bases between the two germline ends.

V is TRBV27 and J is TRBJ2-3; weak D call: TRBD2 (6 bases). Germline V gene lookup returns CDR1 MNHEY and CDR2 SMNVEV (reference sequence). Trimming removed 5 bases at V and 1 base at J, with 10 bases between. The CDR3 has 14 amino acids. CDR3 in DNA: TGTGCCAGCAGTCGGCGACTAGGCACAGATACGCAGTATTTT. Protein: CASSRRLGTDTQYF.

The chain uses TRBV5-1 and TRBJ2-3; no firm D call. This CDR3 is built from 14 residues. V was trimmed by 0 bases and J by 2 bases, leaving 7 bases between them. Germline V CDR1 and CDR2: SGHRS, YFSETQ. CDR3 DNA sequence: TGCGCCAGCAGCTTGGAAGCGCACACAGATACGCAGTATTTT. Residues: CASSLEAHTDTQYF.

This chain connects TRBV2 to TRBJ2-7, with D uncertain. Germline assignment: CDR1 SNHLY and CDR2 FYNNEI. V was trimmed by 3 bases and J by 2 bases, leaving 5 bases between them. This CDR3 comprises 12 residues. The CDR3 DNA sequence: TGTGCCAGCAGTGATCTGGCCTACGAGCAGTACTTC. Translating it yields CASSDLAYEQYF.

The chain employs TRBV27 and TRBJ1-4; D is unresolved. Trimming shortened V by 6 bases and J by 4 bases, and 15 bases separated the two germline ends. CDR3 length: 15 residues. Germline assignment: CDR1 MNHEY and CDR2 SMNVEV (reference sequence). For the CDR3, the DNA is TGTGCCAGCAGCCTTATCTCAGGATTTAATGAAAAACTGTTTTTT. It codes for CASSLISGFNEKLFF.

Written as DNA, the CDR3 is TGTGCCAGCAGCGAACGGGACAGTGCTTATAATTCACCCCTCCACTTT. As protein: CASSERDSAYNSPLHF. The chain uses TRBV7-6 and TRBJ1-6; 7 bases agree with TRBD1. The junction had 8 bases not matched to a gene; V was cut back by 5 bases and J by 4 bases. The germline V gene has CDR1 SGHVS and CDR2 FNYEAQ. The CDR3 spans 16 residues.

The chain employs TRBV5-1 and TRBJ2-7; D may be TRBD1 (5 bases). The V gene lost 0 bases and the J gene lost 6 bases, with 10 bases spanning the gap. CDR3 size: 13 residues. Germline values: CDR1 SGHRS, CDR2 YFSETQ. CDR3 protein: CASSLAGRAEQYF. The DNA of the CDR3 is TGCGCCAGCAGCTTGGCGGGCAGGGCCGAGCAGTACTTC.

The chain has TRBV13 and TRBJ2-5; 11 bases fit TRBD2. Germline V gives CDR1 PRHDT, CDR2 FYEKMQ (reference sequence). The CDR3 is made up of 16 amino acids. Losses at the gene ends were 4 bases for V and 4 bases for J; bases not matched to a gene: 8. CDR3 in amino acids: CASSWFSGRARETQYF. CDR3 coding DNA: TGTGCCAGCAGCTGGTTTAGCGGGAGGGCCAGAGAGACCCAGTACTTC.

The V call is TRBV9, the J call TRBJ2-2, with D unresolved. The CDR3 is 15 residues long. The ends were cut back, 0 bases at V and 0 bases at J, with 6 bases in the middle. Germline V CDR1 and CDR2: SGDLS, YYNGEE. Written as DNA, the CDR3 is TGTGCCAGCAGCGTAGAATGGGCGAACACCGGGGAGCTGTTTTTT. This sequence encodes CASSVEWANTGELFF. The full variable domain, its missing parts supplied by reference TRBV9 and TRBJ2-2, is DSGVTQTPKHLITATGQRVTLRCSPRSGDLSVYWYQQSLDQGLQFLIQYYNGEERAKGNILERFSAQQFPDLHSELNLSSLELGDSALYFCASSVEWANTGELFFGEGSRLTVL.

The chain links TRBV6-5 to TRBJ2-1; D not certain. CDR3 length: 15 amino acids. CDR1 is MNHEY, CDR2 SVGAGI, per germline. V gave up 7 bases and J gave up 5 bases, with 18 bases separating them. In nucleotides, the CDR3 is TGTGCCAGCACCATAAATAGGCGAAGCCACAATGAGCAGTTCTTC. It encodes CASTINRRSHNEQFF.